A single sample is the source of the 6 T cell receptor beta chains below, sequenced in a study of T cells after yellow fever vaccination. TCRdb re-analysed the 5' RACE reads in MiXCR, keeping a single row per CDR3 protein. Of approximately 300,000 distinct CDR3 sequences detected, around 7% appear once; the ten largest clones hold 15% to 20%. The input for sequencing was PBMCs, taken about 49 days after the first yellow fever vaccination. The receptors stem from a man aged 18 to 35 who received the YFV17D yellow fever vaccine.

V gene TRBV5-1 combines with J gene TRBJ2-7; D unclear. Trimming left V 2 bases short and J 1 base short, with 13 bases between. The CDR3 is made up of 15 amino acids. Germline V lookup: CDR1 SGHRS, CDR2 YFSETQ. As DNA, the CDR3 is TGCGCCAGCAGCTTTCGGCAGGAGACGTCCTACGAGCAGTACTTC. It specifies CASSFRQETSYEQYF.

This clonotype was found a few times. The V call is TRBV14, the J call TRBJ1-1, with D perhaps TRBD1 (6 bases). CDR3 length: 14 amino acids. Trimming stripped 2 bases from V and 3 bases from J, with 10 bases between. Germline loops: CDR1 SGHDN, CDR2 FVKESK. The CDR3 nucleotides read TGTGCCAGCAGCCAATACCAGGGGTACACTGAAGCTTTCTTT. Translated: CASSQYQGYTEAFF.

The V call is TRBV5-5, the J call TRBJ1-5; the D gene is possibly TRBD1 (5 bases). The germline gives CDR1 SGHKS, CDR2 YYEKEE (reference sequence). Trimming pared 4 bases from V and 5 bases from J, leaving 16 bases between. The CDR3 extends over 15 amino acids. The chain's CDR3 is CASSLSVRGDQPQHF. The CDR3 nucleotides read TGTGCCAGCAGCCTCTCCGTAAGGGGAGATCAGCCCCAGCATTTT.

This clonotype was counted at least ten times. This chain joins TRBV12-3 or TRBV12-4 and TRBJ1-5; 7 bases match TRBD1. The V gene end was trimmed by 5 bases and the J gene end by 3 bases; junction bases not matched to a gene: 13. The CDR3 is 17 residues long. Written as DNA, the CDR3 is TGTGCCAGCAGTCCACCTTTGGTAGGGGGCATCAATCAGCCCCAGCATTTT. This encodes CASSPPLVGGINQPQHF.

This clonotype has a handful of counts. The chain carries TRBV7-9 and TRBJ1-5; no clear D. The V end lost 1 base, the J end lost 7 bases, and 8 bases lay between the germline ends. CDR1 and CDR2 (germline): SEHNR, FQNEAQ (reference sequence). The length of the CDR3 is 13 residues. The CDR3 bases are TGTGCCAGCAGCTTAGAGTTAGACCAGCCCCAGCATTTT. It codes for CASSLELDQPQHF.

This clonotype was seen more than once but under ten times. The V gene is TRBV15, the J gene TRBJ2-3; no clear D gene. Trimming pared 1 base from V and 6 bases from J, leaving 8 bases between. The CDR3 consists of 13 residues. The germline gives CDR1 LNHNV, CDR2 YYDKDF (reference sequence). The CDR3 sequence: CATSRVMEDTQYF. CDR3 DNA: TGTGCCACCAGCAGAGTGATGGAGGATACGCAGTATTTT.